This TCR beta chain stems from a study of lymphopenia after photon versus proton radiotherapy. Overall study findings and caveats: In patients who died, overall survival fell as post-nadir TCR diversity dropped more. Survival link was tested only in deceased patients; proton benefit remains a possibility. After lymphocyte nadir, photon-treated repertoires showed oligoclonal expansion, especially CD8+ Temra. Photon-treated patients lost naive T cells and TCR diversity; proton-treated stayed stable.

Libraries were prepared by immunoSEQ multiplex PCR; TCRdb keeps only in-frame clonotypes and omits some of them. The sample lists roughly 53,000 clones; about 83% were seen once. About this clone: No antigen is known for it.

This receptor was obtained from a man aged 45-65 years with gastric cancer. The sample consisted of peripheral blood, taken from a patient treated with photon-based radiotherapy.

CDR3 protein: CASSPRRGTGTYEQYF. The CDR3 DNA reads TGTGCCAGCAGCCCGCGGAGGGGGACTGGTACCTACGAGCAGTACTTC. The rearrangement joins TRBV7-9 to TRBJ2-7; the D call may be TRBD1 or TRBD2 (6 bases each). Germline V gene lookup returns CDR1 SEHNR and CDR2 FQNEAQ (reference sequence). The CDR3 loop spans 16 amino acids. The ends were cut back, 5 bases at V and 2 bases at J, with 19 bases in the middle. Supplemented by reference TRBV7-9 and TRBJ2-7, the full variable domain reads DTGVSQNPRHKITKRGQNVTFRCDPISEHNRLYWYRQTLGQGPEFLTYFQNEAQLEKSRLLSDRFSAERPKGSFSTLEIQRTEQGDSAMYLCASSPRRGTGTYEQYFGPGTRLTVT.